Listed below are T cell receptor beta chains from one sample, sequenced in a study of blood T cell repertoires in COVID-19. The data were produced by immunoSEQ multiplex PCR, yet TCRdb's version contains in-frame clones alone and is incomplete. The sample yields 110,000 or so clones, around 90% seen once. The sample was peripheral blood. Receptor source: a human donor in a cohort sampled during active COVID-19. The CDR3 runs from the conserved cysteine through the conserved F or W. The order of the fields is V gene, J gene, CDR3 protein.

TRBV5-4	TRBJ1-2	CASSLVGAPGGYTF
TRBV4-2	TRBJ1-4	CASSQAVAATNEKLFF
TRBV3-1/TRBV3-2	TRBJ1-4	CASSQKDRENEKLFF
TRBV2	TRBJ2-7	CASAGGGDAVEQYF
TRBV5-6	TRBJ2-3	CASSLANFWLAYTDTQYF
TRBV7-9	TRBJ2-2	CASSLELAKTGELFF
TRBV5-5	TRBJ1-1	CASSFAGEHTEAFF
TRBV2	TRBJ2-3	CASTHVAGGGGGTQYF
TRBV7-6	TRBJ1-2	CASSLSGQVGYTF
TRBV11-2	TRBJ1-3	CASSLGTGTGGSDTIYF
TRBV6-5	TRBJ2-7	CASSYGRGHEQYF
TRBV5-6	TRBJ2-7	CASSPRGGYEQYF
TRBV28	TRBJ2-7	CASRVLGEGPKYEQYF
TRBV5-1	TRBJ2-2	CASSTGGDTGELFF
TRBV3-1/TRBV3-2	TRBJ1-4	CASSYTAVEEKLFF
TRBV5-4	TRBJ2-7	CASSSTPRGRSEQYF
TRBV29-1	TRBJ1-2	CSGGPGQGDGYTF
TRBV11-3	TRBJ2-2	CASSPRASGGNTGELFF
TRBV6-4	TRBJ2-3	CASSDTGGDADTQYF
TRBV5-5	TRBJ2-7	CASSFGGSNEQYF
TRBV28	TRBJ1-3	CASSRSTSGNTIYF
TRBV12-5	TRBJ2-7	CASGSGQGIYEQYF
TRBV19	TRBJ1-2	CASSFAGNYYGYTF
TRBV6-1	TRBJ2-2	CASSEASGANTGELFF
TRBV3-1/TRBV3-2	TRBJ1-6	CASSQDLLSSYNSPLHF
TRBV5-1	TRBJ2-5	CASSPASSGGLETQYF
TRBV3-1/TRBV3-2	TRBJ2-1	CASSQGRQGGEQFF